Listed below are T cell receptor beta chains from one sample, sequenced in a study of cytomegalovirus exposure and HLA in healthy donors. Using immunoSEQ multiplex PCR, the repertoire was profiled, and TCRdb retains in-frame clones only, with some absent. The data show 60,000 to 75,000 clones, approximately 75% seen once. Material: PBMCs. These receptor sequences come from a woman aged 40 to 50 in good health and CMV-seropositive. Both conserved end residues are trimmed from each CDR3.

>TRBV6-4|TRBJ2-6
ASSDSSGYGANVLT
>TRBV19|TRBJ2-1
ASSIVGGGYNEQF
>TRBV7-2|TRBJ2-7
ASSLILAGYEQY
>TRBV6-6|TRBJ2-3
ASRRTGTGNTDTQY
>TRBV5-1|TRBJ2-3
ASSISGTDTDTQY
>TRBV7-2|TRBJ1-3
ASSLADWAPRGNTIY
>TRBV29-1|TRBJ2-5
SVGAQGTYQETQY
>TRBV5-1|TRBJ2-7
ASSNLGQLSYEQY
>TRBV6-1|TRBJ1-2
ASKLGQDYGYT
>TRBV5-4|TRBJ2-7
ASSAGLAGGYEQY
>TRBV4-1|TRBJ2-1
ASSQVLLAGGPSGEDEQF
>TRBV9|TRBJ2-2
ASSERGDRRSGELF
>TRBV19|TRBJ1-5
ASSMIRAIYSNQPQH
>TRBV7-2|TRBJ1-5
ASSRQGFNQPQH
>TRBV29-1|TRBJ1-2
SVDRKNYGYT
>TRBV7-9|TRBJ2-1
ASSLSLAGSYNEQF
>TRBV5-3|TRBJ2-7
ARRRQGVAGYEQY